This T cell receptor beta chain was captured by sequencing in a study of blood T cell repertoires in COVID-19. Generated by immunoSEQ multiplex PCR, the TCRdb table keeps only in-frame clones and is missing some. The table has over 150,000 clones, roughly four fifths seen once. The germline V gene has CDR1 SGHRS and CDR2 YFSETQ. The CDR3 is 14 residues long. V was pared by 3 bases and J by 2 bases, with 11 bases between. The sequence derives from a woman aged 80 or older with COVID-19, enrolled during active disease. This rearrangement joins TRBV5-1 to TRBJ2-5, with TRBD2 as a possible D gene (6 bases). Sequences were obtained from peripheral blood. The CDR3 coding sequence is TGCGCCAGCAGCTCTACGACTAGACAAGAGACCCAGTACTTC. Protein: CASSSTTRQETQYF. The full variable domain, its missing parts supplied by reference TRBV5-1 and TRBJ2-5, is KAGVTQTPRYLIKTRGQQVTLSCSPISGHRSVSWYQQTPGQGLQFLFEYFSETQRNKGNFPGRFSGRQFSNSRSEMNVSTLELGDSALYLCASSSTTRQETQYFGPGTRLLVL.